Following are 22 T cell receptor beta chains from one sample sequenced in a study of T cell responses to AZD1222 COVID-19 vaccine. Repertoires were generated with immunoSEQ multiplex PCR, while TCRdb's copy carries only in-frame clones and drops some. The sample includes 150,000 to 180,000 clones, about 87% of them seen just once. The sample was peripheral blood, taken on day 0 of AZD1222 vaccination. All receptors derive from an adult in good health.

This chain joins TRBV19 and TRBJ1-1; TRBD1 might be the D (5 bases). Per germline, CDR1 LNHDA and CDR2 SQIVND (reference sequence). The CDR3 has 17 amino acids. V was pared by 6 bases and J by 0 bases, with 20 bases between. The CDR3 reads CASSLVNRGLMNTEAFF. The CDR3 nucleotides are TGTGCCAGTAGCCTCGTTAACCGGGGCCTCATGAACACTGAAGCTTTCTTT.

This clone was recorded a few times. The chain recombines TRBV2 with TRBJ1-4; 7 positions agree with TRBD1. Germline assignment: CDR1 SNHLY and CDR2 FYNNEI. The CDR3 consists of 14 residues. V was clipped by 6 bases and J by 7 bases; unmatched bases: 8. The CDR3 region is CASRAGTAIEKLFF. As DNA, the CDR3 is TGTGCCAGCAGAGCCGGGACAGCAATTGAAAAACTGTTTTTT.

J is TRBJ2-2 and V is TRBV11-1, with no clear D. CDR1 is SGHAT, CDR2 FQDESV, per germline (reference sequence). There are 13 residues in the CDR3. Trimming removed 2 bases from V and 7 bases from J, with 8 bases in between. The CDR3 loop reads CASSLIGGGELFF. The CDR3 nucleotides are TGTGCCAGCAGCTTAATTGGTGGCGGGGAGCTGTTTTTT.

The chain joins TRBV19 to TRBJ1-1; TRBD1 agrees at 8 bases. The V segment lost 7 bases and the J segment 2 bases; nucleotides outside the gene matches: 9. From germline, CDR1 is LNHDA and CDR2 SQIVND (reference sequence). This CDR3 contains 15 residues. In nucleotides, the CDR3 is TGTGCCAGTAAGATTACAGGGGGTCAAAACACTGAAGCTTTCTTT. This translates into CASKITGGQNTEAFF.

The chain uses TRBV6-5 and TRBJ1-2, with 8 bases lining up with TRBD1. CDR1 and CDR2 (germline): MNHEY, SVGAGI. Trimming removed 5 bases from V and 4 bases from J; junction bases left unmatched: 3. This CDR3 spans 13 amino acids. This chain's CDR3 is CASSNTGGYGYTF. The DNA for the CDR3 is TGTGCCAGCAGTAACACAGGGGGCTATGGCTACACCTTC.

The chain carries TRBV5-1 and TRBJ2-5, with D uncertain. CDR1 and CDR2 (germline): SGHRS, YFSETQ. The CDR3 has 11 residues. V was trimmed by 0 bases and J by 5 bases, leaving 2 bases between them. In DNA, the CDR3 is TGCGCCAGCAGCTTGGATGAGACCCAGTACTTC. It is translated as CASSLDETQYF.

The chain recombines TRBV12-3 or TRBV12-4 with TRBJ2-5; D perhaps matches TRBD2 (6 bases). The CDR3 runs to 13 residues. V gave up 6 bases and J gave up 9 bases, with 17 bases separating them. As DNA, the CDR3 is TGTGCCAGCAGCACCGGGACTGGCCGGTCCCAGTACTTC. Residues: CASSTGTGRSQYF.

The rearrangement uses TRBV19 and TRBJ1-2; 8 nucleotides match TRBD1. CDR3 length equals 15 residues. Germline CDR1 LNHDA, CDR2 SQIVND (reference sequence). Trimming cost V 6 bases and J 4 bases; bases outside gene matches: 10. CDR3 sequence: CASSKSGTGFYGYTF. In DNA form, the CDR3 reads TGTGCCAGTAGCAAATCCGGGACAGGCTTCTATGGCTACACCTTC.

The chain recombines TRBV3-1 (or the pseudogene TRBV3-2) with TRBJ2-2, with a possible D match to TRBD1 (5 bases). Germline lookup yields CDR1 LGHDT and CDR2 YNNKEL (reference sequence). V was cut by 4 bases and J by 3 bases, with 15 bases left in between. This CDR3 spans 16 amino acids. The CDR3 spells CASSPQGFYDTGELFF. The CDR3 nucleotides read TGTGCCAGCAGCCCGCAGGGTTTTTACGACACCGGGGAGCTGTTTTTT.

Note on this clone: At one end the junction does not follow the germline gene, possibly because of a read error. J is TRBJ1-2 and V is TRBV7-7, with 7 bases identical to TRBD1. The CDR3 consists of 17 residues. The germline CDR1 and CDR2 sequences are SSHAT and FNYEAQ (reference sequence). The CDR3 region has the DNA TGTGCTAGCAGCTTAGCCATTCCAGGGGGTCGGGACTATGGCTACACCTTC. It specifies CASSLAIPGGRDYGYTF.

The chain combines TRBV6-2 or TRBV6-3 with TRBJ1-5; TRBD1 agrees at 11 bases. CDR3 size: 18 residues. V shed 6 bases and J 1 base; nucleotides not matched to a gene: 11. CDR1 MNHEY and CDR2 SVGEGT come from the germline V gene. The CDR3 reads CASSRLGQGALSNQPQHF. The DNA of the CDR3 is TGTGCCAGCAGCCGCCTCGGACAGGGGGCTTTAAGCAATCAGCCCCAGCATTTT.

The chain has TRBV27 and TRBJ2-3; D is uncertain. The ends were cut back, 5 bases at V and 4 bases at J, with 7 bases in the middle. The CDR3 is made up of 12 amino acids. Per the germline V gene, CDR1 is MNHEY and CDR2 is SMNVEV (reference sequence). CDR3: CASSPRPDTQYF. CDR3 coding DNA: TGTGCCAGCAGTCCCCGGCCAGATACGCAGTATTTT.

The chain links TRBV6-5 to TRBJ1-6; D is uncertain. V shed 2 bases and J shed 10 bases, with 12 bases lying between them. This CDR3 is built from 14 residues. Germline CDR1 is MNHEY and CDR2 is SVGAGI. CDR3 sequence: CASSYADPKSPLHF. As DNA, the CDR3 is TGTGCCAGCAGTTACGCAGACCCTAAGTCACCCCTCCACTTT.

CDR3 DNA: TGTGCCAGCGGGCGGGGAGAAGAGACCCAGTACTTC. It translates to CASGRGEETQYF. This rearrangement joins TRBV9 to TRBJ2-5, with D perhaps TRBD2 (6 bases). The CDR3 has 12 residues. Germline assignment: CDR1 SGDLS and CDR2 YYNGEE. Trimming pared 7 bases from V and 3 bases from J, leaving 10 bases between.

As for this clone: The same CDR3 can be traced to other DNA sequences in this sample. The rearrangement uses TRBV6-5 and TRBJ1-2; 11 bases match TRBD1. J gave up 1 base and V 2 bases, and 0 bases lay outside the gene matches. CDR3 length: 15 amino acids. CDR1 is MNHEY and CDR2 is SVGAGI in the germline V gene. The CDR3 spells CASSYGTGGNYGYTF. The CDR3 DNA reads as TGTGCCAGCAGTTACGGGACAGGGGGTAACTATGGCTACACCTTC.

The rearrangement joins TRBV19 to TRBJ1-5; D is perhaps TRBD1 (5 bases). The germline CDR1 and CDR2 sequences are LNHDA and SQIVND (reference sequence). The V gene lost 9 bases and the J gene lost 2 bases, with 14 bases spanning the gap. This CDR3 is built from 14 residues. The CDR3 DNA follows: TGTGCCAGCCTCACTACAGGCGGCAATCAGCCCCAGCATTTT. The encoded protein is CASLTTGGNQPQHF.

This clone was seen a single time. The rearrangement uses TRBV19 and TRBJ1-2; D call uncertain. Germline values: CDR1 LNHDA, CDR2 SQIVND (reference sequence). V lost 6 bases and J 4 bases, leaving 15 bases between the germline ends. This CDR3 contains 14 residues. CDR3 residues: CASRDATQLYGYTF. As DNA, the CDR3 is TGTGCCAGTAGGGATGCTACTCAGCTCTATGGCTACACCTTC.

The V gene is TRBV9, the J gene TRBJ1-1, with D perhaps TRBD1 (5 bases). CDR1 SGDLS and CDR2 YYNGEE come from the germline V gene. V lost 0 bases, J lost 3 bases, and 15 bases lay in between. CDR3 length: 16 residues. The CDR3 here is CASSVAPGWGDTEAFF. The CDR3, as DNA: TGTGCCAGCAGCGTAGCGCCAGGGTGGGGGGACACTGAAGCTTTCTTT.

The CDR3 is CASSEVKAASYGYTF. Written as DNA, the CDR3 is TGTGCCAGCAGTGAAGTTAAGGCGGCAAGCTATGGCTACACCTTC. This chain uses TRBV6-1 with TRBJ1-2; D ambiguous. CDR1 is MNHNS and CDR2 is SASEGT in the germline V gene. There are 15 residues in the CDR3. Trimming removed 1 base from V and 4 bases from J, with 13 bases in between.

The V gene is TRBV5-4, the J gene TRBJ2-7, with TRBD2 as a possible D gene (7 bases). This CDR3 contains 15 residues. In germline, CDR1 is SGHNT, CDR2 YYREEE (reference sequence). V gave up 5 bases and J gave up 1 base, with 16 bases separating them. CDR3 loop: CASRPGGEGSYEQYF. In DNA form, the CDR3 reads TGTGCCAGCAGGCCGGGGGGCGAGGGTTCCTACGAGCAGTACTTC.

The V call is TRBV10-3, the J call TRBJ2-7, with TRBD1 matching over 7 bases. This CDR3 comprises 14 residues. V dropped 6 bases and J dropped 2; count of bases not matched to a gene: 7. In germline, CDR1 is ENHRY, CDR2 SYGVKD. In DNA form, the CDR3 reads TGTGCCATCAGAAAGACAGGGAACCCCTACGAGCAGTACTTC. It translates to CAIRKTGNPYEQYF.

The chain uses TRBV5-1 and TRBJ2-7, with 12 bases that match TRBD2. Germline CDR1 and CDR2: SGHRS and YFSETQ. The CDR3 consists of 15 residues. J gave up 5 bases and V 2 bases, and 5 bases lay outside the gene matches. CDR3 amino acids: CASSFTSGGHNEQYF. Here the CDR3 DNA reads TGCGCCAGCAGCTTTACTAGCGGGGGGCACAACGAGCAGTACTTC.